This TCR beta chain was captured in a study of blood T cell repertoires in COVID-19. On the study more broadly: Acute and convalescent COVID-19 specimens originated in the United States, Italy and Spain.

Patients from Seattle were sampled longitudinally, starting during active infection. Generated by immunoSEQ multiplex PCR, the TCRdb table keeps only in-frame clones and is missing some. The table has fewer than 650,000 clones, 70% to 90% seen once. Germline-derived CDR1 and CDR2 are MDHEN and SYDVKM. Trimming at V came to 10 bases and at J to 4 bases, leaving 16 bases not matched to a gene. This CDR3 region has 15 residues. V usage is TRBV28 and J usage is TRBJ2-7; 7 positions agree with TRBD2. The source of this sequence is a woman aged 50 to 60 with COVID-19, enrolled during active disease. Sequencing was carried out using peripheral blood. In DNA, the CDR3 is TGTGCCACCGATACCGGGCCCTTGGGACTATACGAGCAGTACTTC. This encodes CATDTGPLGLYEQYF.